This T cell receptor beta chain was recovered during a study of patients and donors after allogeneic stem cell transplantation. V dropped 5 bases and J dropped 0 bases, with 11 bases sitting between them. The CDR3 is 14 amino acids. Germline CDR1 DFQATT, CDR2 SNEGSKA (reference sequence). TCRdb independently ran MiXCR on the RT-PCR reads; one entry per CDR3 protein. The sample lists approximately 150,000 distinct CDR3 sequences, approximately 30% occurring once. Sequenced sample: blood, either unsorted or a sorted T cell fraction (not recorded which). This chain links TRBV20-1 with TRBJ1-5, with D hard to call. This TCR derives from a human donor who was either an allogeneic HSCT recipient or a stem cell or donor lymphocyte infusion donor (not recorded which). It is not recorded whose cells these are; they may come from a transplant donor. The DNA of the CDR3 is TGCAGTGCTTGGTCTCCGTATAGCAATCAGCCCCAGCATTTT. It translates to CSAWSPYSNQPQHF.